This T cell receptor beta chain emerged from a study of spatial heterogeneity in lung cancer. This clonotype appeared a few times. Its antigen is undetermined. General observations from the study: Counts of expanded alpha and beta TCRs within tumors tracked the tumor nonsynonymous mutation count.

One entry per CDR3 protein results from TCRdb running MiXCR on the 5' RACE reads. This table has about 27,000 distinct CDR3 sequences, less than 9% appearing once. Time point indicated: sample taken at primary tumor resection. Germline V gives CDR1 MDHEN, CDR2 SYDVKM. V was clipped by 5 bases and J by 8 bases, with 15 bases between them. The CDR3 has 13 amino acids. This material consisted of lung tumor tissue, taken at surgery. The rearrangement links TRBV28 to TRBJ1-2; D unclear. The sequence was collected from a male donor with early-stage non-small cell lung cancer. The CDR3 protein is CASSIGRGRGYTF. In DNA, the CDR3 is TGTGCCAGCAGTATAGGTCGGGGAAGAGGCTACACCTTC.